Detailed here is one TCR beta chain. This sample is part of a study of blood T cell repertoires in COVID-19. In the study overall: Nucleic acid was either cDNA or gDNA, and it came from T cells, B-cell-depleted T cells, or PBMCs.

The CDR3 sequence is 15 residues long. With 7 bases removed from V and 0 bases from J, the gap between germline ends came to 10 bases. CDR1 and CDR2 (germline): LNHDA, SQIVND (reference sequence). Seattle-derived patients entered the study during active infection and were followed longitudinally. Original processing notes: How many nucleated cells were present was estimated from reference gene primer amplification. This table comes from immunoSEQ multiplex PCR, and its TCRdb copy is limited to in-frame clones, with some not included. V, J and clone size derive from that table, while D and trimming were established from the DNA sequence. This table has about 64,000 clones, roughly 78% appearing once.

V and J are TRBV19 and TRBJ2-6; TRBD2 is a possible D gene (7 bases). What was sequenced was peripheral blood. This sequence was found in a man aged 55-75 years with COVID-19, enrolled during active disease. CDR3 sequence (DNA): TGTGCCAGTACAAGGGGGGGCTCTGGGGCCAACGTCCTGACTTTC. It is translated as CASTRGGSGANVLTF.